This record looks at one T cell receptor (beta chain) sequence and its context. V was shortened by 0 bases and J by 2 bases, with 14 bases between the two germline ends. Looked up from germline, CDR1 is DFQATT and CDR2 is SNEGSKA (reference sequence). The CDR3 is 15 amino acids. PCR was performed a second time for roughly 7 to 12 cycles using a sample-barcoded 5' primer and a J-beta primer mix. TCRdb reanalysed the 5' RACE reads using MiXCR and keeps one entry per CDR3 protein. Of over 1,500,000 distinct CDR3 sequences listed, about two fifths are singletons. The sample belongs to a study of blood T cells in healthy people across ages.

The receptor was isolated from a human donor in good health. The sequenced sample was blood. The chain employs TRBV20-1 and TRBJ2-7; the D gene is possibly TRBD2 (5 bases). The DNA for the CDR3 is TGCAGTGCTAGAGATCGGAGAGTCGGGGCCTACGAGCAGTACTTC. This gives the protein CSARDRRVGAYEQYF.